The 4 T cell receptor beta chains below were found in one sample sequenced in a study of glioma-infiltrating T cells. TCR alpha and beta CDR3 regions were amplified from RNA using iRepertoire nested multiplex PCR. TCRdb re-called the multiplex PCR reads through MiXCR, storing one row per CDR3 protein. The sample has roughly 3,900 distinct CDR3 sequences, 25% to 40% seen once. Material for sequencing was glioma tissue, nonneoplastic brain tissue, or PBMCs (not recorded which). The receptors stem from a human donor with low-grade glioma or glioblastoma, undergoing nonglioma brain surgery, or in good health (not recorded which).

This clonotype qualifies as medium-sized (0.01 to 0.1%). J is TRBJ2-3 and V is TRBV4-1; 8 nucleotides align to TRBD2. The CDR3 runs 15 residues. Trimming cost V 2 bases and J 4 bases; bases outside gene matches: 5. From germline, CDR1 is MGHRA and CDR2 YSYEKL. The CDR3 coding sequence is TGCGCCAGCAGCCAACCAGCGGGGGACTCAGATACGCAGTATTTT. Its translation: CASSQPAGDSDTQYF.

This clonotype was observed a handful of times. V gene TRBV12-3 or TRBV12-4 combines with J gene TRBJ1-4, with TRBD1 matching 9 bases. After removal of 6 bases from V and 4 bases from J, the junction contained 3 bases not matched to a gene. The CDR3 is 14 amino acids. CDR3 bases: TGTGCCAGCAGCCGGGACAGGGTTAATGAAAAACTGTTTTTT. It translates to CASSRDRVNEKLFF.

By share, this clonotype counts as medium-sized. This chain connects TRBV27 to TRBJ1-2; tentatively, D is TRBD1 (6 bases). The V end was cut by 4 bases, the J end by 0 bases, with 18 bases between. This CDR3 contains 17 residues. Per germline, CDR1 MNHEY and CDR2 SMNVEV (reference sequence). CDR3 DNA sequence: TGTGCCAGCAGTTATCTCGCCGGGGGCCGCTCTAACTATGGCTACACCTTC. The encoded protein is CASSYLAGGRSNYGYTF.

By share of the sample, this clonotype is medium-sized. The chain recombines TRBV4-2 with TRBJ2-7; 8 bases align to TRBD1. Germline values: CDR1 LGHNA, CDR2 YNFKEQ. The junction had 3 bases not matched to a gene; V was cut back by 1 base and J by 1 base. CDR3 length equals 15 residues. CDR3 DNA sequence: TGTGCCAGCAGCCAAGGCAGGGGGCTTTCCTACGAGCAGTACTTC. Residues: CASSQGRGLSYEQYF.